Following are 22 T cell receptor beta chains from one sample sequenced in a study of post-analysis software for immune sequencing data (dated by TCRdb to the mid-2010s). The research as a whole found: About 5 TRBV segments, including TRBV5-6, TRBV5-1 and TRBV20-1, were significantly more frequent in patients than controls.

The method was PCR. Reads for this sample came from an Illumina HiSeq 2500. To reduce PCR and sequencing biases, unique molecular identifiers were built into the TCR beta cDNA libraries. TCRdb's own reprocessing of the public reads used fastp at Q25 and MiXCR and kept productive beta chains. Identical CDR3 proteins give one entry, which carries the most common genes and DNA. In all, the sample holds roughly 180,000 distinct CDR3 sequences, and 25% to 35% of those were seen once. In total, the top ten clones hold approximately 1.5% of the sample. The antigens of these receptors remain unknown. Sequences were obtained from blood. The receptor set was obtained from a girl aged 5-17 years with multiple sclerosis.

In this sample, this clonotype turned up many times. The gene calls are TRBV6-1 and TRBJ2-3; D is unresolved. V lost 6 bases to trimming and J lost 4 bases, with 11 bases between them. Germline CDR1 MNHNS, CDR2 SASEGT. This CDR3 spans 13 amino acids. The CDR3 DNA is TGTGCCAGCAGGCCATCCAGTGCAGATACGCAGTATTTT. This codes for CASRPSSADTQYF.

This clonotype has a handful of counts. J is TRBJ2-5 and V is TRBV5-1, with 12 bases lining up with TRBD2. Germline CDR1 reads SGHRS; CDR2 reads YFSETQ. The J segment lost 5 bases and the V segment lost 4 bases, leaving 6 bases of the junction unmatched. This CDR3 contains 15 residues. The CDR3 loop reads CASSPLAGGKETQYF. The CDR3 DNA sequence: TGCGCCAGCAGCCCGCTAGCGGGAGGGAAGGAGACCCAGTACTTC.

This clonotype was detected only a few times. The J gene is TRBJ2-5, the V gene TRBV29-1; TRBD1 is a possible D gene (6 bases). The CDR3 has 12 residues. In germline, CDR1 is SQVTM, CDR2 ANQGSEA. The germline V and J ends were trimmed by 7 bases and 6 bases, with 15 bases remaining between them. The CDR3 DNA reads as TGCAGCGCCCGGAAACAGGGAAAGACCCAGTACTTC. Encoded protein: CSARKQGKTQYF.

A remark on this clonotype: Sequence at one end of the junction differs from germline and may be a read error. The chain couples TRBV6-5 to TRBJ2-1; D gene unclear. This CDR3 region has 15 residues. Germline CDR1 MNHEY, CDR2 SVGAGI. CDR3 DNA sequence: TGTGCCAGCAGCCACGACACTTCCCCCTACAATGGGCAGTTCTTC. Protein: CASSHDTSPYNGQFF.

This clonotype was counted ten times or more. Written as DNA, the CDR3 is TGCAGCGTTGAACAGGGATACAATGAGCAGTTCTTC. Translated: CSVEQGYNEQFF. The rearrangement joins TRBV29-1 to TRBJ2-1, with TRBD1 as a possible D gene (5 bases). The CDR3 runs 12 residues. CDR1 is SQVTM, CDR2 ANQGSEA, per germline. The V end lost 2 bases, the J end lost 4 bases, and 6 bases lay between the germline ends.

The table lists this clonotype with a few counts. V gene TRBV4-2 combines with J gene TRBJ2-6; TRBD1 is a possible D gene (6 bases). The ends were cut back, 0 bases at V and 2 bases at J, with 8 bases in the middle. The CDR3 extends over 16 amino acids. Germline values: CDR1 LGHNA, CDR2 YNFKEQ. Here the CDR3 DNA reads TGTGCCAGCAGCCAAGAACCAGGGGCTGGGGCCAACGTCCTGACTTTC. Protein: CASSQEPGAGANVLTF.

The chain carries TRBV28 and TRBJ1-5, with D perhaps TRBD1 (5 bases). Germline V gene data show CDR1 as MDHEN and CDR2 as SYDVKM. The CDR3 is made up of 14 amino acids. The V end was cut by 7 bases, the J end by 7 bases, with 17 bases between. As DNA, the CDR3 is TGTGCCAGCACCCAAGGGGTACTAGCACAGCCCCAGCATTTT. It is translated as CASTQGVLAQPQHF. The complete variable domain, with remaining parts taken from reference TRBV28 and TRBJ1-5, reads DVKVTQSSRYLVKRTGEKVFLECVQDMDHENMFWYRQDPGLGLRLIYFSYDVKMKEKGDIPEGYSVSREKKERFSLILESASTNQTSMYLCASTQGVLAQPQHFGDGTRLSIL.

In its sample, this clonotype was seen a few times. The chain has TRBV5-1 and TRBJ2-3; D gene uncertain. Germline CDR1 is SGHRS and CDR2 is YFSETQ. V was pared by 0 bases and J by 2 bases, with 10 bases between. The CDR3 is 15 amino acids. The CDR3 is CASSLGGDPTDTQYF. CDR3 bases: TGCGCCAGCAGCTTGGGAGGAGACCCCACAGATACGCAGTATTTT.

This clonotype was observed at least ten times. This chain uses TRBV20-1 with TRBJ2-1; TRBD1 is a possible D gene (5 bases). Trimming removed 2 bases at V and 10 bases at J, with 15 bases between. The CDR3 length is 13 residues. The V gene's germline CDR1 is DFQATT and CDR2 SNEGSKA (reference sequence). The CDR3 DNA reads as TGCAGTGCTAGAAACTTTCTAACAGGCGAGCAGTTCTTC. Its protein is CSARNFLTGEQFF.

The gene calls are TRBV11-2 and TRBJ1-1; 9 nucleotides align to TRBD1. V was clipped by 6 bases and J by 3 bases; unmatched bases: 2. The CDR3 loop spans 13 amino acids. Per the germline V gene, CDR1 is SGHAT and CDR2 is FQNNGV. In nucleotides, the CDR3 is TGTGCCAGCAGAAGGGACAGGGACACTGAAGCTTTCTTT. Translated: CASRRDRDTEAFF.

This clonotype was counted ten times or more. The V and J genes are TRBV5-1 and TRBJ1-2, with a weak D call TRBD1 (6 bases). Germline values: CDR1 SGHRS, CDR2 YFSETQ. V was clipped by 0 bases and J by 6 bases, with 15 bases between them. The CDR3 covers 15 residues. This CDR3 is CASSLARSGVNGYTF. In DNA form, the CDR3 reads TGCGCCAGCAGCTTGGCCAGGTCAGGGGTAAATGGCTACACCTTC.

This clonotype was recorded once. Since a much larger clone is just one base distant, this may be a read error. The chain is built from TRBV27 and TRBJ2-1; TRBD1 aligns across 10 bases. The CDR3 contains 15 residues. Per the germline V gene, CDR1 is MNHEY and CDR2 is SMNVEV (reference sequence). CDR3 in DNA: TGTGTCAGCAGTTTTTGGACAGGGGGGAACAATGAGCAGTTCTTC. This sequence encodes CVSSFWTGGNNEQFF.

This clonotype was counted many times. CDR3 DNA sequence: TGTGCCAGCAGTTACTCGAGTCGGCCAAATTACGAGCAGTACTTC. It is translated as CASSYSSRPNYEQYF. The chain is built from TRBV6-2 or TRBV6-3 and TRBJ2-7; D is uncertain. Trimming took 0 bases from V and 4 from J, leaving 13 bases between them. The CDR3 is made up of 15 amino acids. The V gene's germline CDR1 is MNHEY and CDR2 SVGEGT.

This clonotype was seen just once. The gene calls are TRBV24-1 and TRBJ2-1; D could derive from TRBD1 or TRBD2 (5 bases each). CDR1 is KGHDR and CDR2 is SFDVKD in the germline V gene. The V and J ends lost 5 bases and 10 bases respectively, with 14 bases between them. CDR3 length equals 13 residues. The CDR3 DNA is TGTGCCACCAGTGCCCCCCCCAGGGACGAGCAGTTCTTC. It translates to CATSAPPRDEQFF.

This clonotype was recorded only once. The chain recombines TRBV7-9 with TRBJ2-3; 9 bases match TRBD2. Germline V gene data show CDR1 as SEHNR and CDR2 as FQNEAQ (reference sequence). V shed 6 bases, J shed 4 bases, and the junction held 14 bases outside the gene matches. The length of the CDR3 is 17 residues. CDR3: CASRLQRASGTADTQYF. The CDR3 DNA reads as TGTGCCAGCAGACTCCAGAGGGCTAGCGGGACAGCAGATACGCAGTATTTT. Full variable domain (missing parts from reference TRBV7-9 and TRBJ2-3): DTGVSQNPRHKITKRGQNVTFRCDPISEHNRLYWYRQTLGQGPEFLTYFQNEAQLEKSRLLSDRFSAERPKGSFSTLEIQRTEQGDSAMYLCASRLQRASGTADTQYFGPGTRLTVL.

This clonotype was counted a few times. The chain has TRBV9 and TRBJ1-1; 7 nucleotides agree with TRBD1. The J segment lost 1 base and the V segment lost 6 bases, leaving 9 bases of the junction unmatched. Germline assignment: CDR1 SGDLS and CDR2 YYNGEE. The CDR3 is made up of 15 amino acids. CDR3: CASTTDRVKNTEAFF. CDR3 sequence (DNA): TGTGCCAGCACCACCGACAGGGTGAAGAACACTGAAGCTTTCTTT.

The rearrangement uses TRBV12-3 or TRBV12-4 and TRBJ1-3, with D hard to call. V lost 3 bases and J 7 bases, leaving 4 bases between the germline ends. The length of the CDR3 is 11 residues. CDR3 protein: CASSFGNTIYF. The CDR3 DNA is TGTGCCAGCAGTTTCGGGAACACCATATATTTT.

This clonotype was picked up many times. The chain uses TRBV15 and TRBJ2-5; maybe TRBD2 (6 bases). This CDR3 spans 13 amino acids. The V gene's germline CDR1 is LNHNV and CDR2 YYDKDF (reference sequence). V gave up 8 bases and J gave up 1 base, with 11 bases separating them. The chain's CDR3 is CATGLRGQETQYF. In nucleotides, the CDR3 is TGTGCCACCGGTTTGCGGGGCCAAGAGACCCAGTACTTC.

This clonotype was observed at least ten times. The chain is built from TRBV27 and TRBJ2-1; 10 positions agree with TRBD1. Germline V gives CDR1 MNHEY, CDR2 SMNVEV (reference sequence). The CDR3 length is 16 residues. The V and J ends lost 6 bases and 7 bases, in that order; junction bases with no gene match: 12. Written as DNA, the CDR3 is TGTGCCAGCAGCTTGACGACAGGGGGCCTAGCGAATGAGCAGTTCTTC. Translation: CASSLTTGGLANEQFF.

V and J are TRBV10-3 and TRBJ2-1, with no clear D. The CDR3 is made up of 14 amino acids. The V gene lost 3 bases and the J gene lost 4 bases, with 10 bases spanning the gap. From germline, CDR1 is ENHRY and CDR2 SYGVKD. For the CDR3, the DNA is TGTGCCATCAGTGAACCCCAGTTTTACAATGAGCAGTTCTTC. Amino acids: CAISEPQFYNEQFF.

This clonotype was counted a few times. A much larger clone is a single base away; this may be a read error. The chain uses TRBV5-1 and TRBJ2-7; D is perhaps TRBD1 (6 bases). CDR3 length: 14 amino acids. The V gene's germline CDR1 is SGHRS and CDR2 YFSETQ. Trimming removed 6 bases from V and 3 bases from J, with 16 bases in between. The CDR3 coding sequence is TGCGCCAGCAATCCCCCGGGACATTGCTACGAGCAGTACTTC. Encoded protein: CASNPPGHCYEQYF.

The J gene is TRBJ2-4, the V gene TRBV12-3 or TRBV12-4; D may correspond to TRBD1 or TRBD2 (5 bases each). The tail of the sequence fits TRBJ2-7 better, so the J call may be wrong. This CDR3 is 12 amino acids long. The CDR3 coding sequence is TGTGCCAGCAGTCGGGACCACCACGAGCAGTACTTC. Translated, it gives CASSRDHHEQYF.